Given below is one TCR beta chain in context. Its antigen is unknown. This sample was included in a study of cytomegalovirus exposure and HLA in healthy donors. Study-level results: The authors assumed roughly uniform sequencing depth across donors for presence/absence analyses. Earlier findings revealed that most TCR beta V segments proved productive either about 87% or about 30% of the time.

The primer mix had 60 Vbeta and 13 Jbeta primers. Sequencing was performed with immunoSEQ multiplex PCR; in TCRdb, only in-frame clones are kept and a portion is missing. This sample has over 150,000 clones, with roughly 80% found just once. Germline V lookup: CDR1 SGHRS, CDR2 YFSETQ. The CDR3 totals 14 residues. V shed 6 bases and J shed 5 bases, with 17 bases lying between them. The sample comprised PBMCs. This TCR was recovered from a man younger than 40 in good health and CMV-seropositive. J is TRBJ2-5 and V is TRBV5-1; D is perhaps TRBD2 (6 bases). As DNA, the CDR3 is TGCGCCAGCACTGGGGGAGGAAATTACGAGACCCAGTACTTC. Translating gives CASTGGGNYETQYF.